This T cell receptor beta chain was found in a study of T cells in Graves' hyperthyroidism and ophthalmopathy. The wider study: Peripheral blood was taken when the disease was first diagnosed, before any treatment began. Study-wide results and caveats: Progression to ophthalmopathy was predicted a median of approximately 6.4 months early.

This clonotype was counted only a few times. Its antigen remains unidentified. Trimming shortened V by 1 base and J by 5 bases, and 11 bases separated the two germline ends. Germline CDR1 reads MNHEY; CDR2 reads SMNVEV (reference sequence). This CDR3 contains 14 residues. Using RNA transcripts as the source, TCR beta CDR3 regions were amplified. First-round RT-PCR with HTBI primers amplified the TCR CDR3 region. TCRdb reanalysed the multiplex PCR reads using MiXCR and keeps one entry per CDR3 protein. Of 600,000 or so distinct CDR3 sequences in the sample, 13% to 15% were seen once. The TCR originated in a woman in her 50s with Graves' ophthalmopathy. Sequencing was carried out using blood. V usage is TRBV27 and J usage is TRBJ1-1; a weak D match, TRBD1 (5 bases). CDR3 region: CASSLLSGLTEAFF. The DNA for the CDR3 is TGTGCCAGCAGTTTATTGTCAGGGTTAACTGAAGCTTTCTTT.